The 13 T cell receptor beta chains below come from one sample, sequenced in a study of blood T cell repertoires in COVID-19. Profiled with immunoSEQ multiplex PCR; TCRdb holds only in-frame clones, not every one. The table records about 210,000 clones, around 84% of them present only once. Sequencing input: PBMCs or T cells enriched from blood (not recorded which). Every receptor here comes from a man aged 35 to 55 who had recovered from COVID-19.

The genes are TRBV5-6 and TRBJ2-2, with 12 nucleotides matching TRBD2. CDR3 length: 16 amino acids. Germline V gene sequence: CDR1 SGHDT, CDR2 YYEEEE. The V and J ends lost 5 bases and 5 bases, in that order; junction bases with no gene match: 7. The CDR3 protein is CASSRLAGVGTGELFF. The CDR3 nucleotides read TGTGCCAGCAGTAGACTAGCGGGAGTAGGTACCGGGGAGCTGTTTTTT. Looking up the rest from reference TRBV5-6 and TRBJ2-2 gives the full variable domain: DAGVTQSPTHLIKTRGQQVTLRCSPKSGHDTVSWYQQALGQGPQFIFQYYEEEERQRGNFPDRFSGHQFPNYSSELNVNALLLGDSALYLCASSRLAGVGTGELFFGEGSRLTVL.

The chain is built from TRBV11-2 and TRBJ2-3; 7 positions match TRBD2. The germline V gene encodes CDR1 SGHAT and CDR2 FQNNGV. V lost 0 bases to trimming and J lost 0 bases; unmatched junction nucleotides: 12. The CDR3 is made up of 19 amino acids. CDR3 in amino acids: CASSLDLALAVPSTDTQYF. The CDR3 nucleotides read TGTGCCAGCAGCTTAGATTTGGCCCTAGCGGTACCTAGCACAGATACGCAGTATTTT.

This clone was counted only a few times. This sequence joins TRBV18 and TRBJ2-7; 7 bases are shared with TRBD1. The CDR3 is made up of 15 amino acids. V lost 3 bases and J lost 1; bases outside the gene matches: 6. Germline V lookup: CDR1 KGHSH, CDR2 LQKENI. CDR3 sequence reads: CASSPNRGLSYEQYF. In nucleotides, the CDR3 is TGTGCCAGCTCACCGAACAGGGGATTGTCCTACGAGCAGTACTTC.

J is TRBJ2-7 and V is TRBV7-8; weak D call: TRBD2 (6 bases). Germline values: CDR1 SGHVS, CDR2 FQNEAQ. The CDR3 has 13 residues. V gave up 5 bases and J gave up 12 bases, with 20 bases separating them. CDR3: CASSRTGLPDRYF. CDR3 nucleotides: TGTGCCAGCAGCCGAACGGGACTCCCAGACCGGTACTTC. Based on the CDR3 plus reference TRBV7-8 and TRBJ2-7, the full variable domain is GAGVSQSPRYKVAKRGQDVALRCDPISGHVSLFWYQQALGQGPEFLTYFQNEAQLDKSGLPSDRFFAERPEGSVSTLKIQRTQQEDSAVYLCASSRTGLPDRYFGPGTRLTVT.

The chain carries TRBV7-9 and TRBJ1-1; the D is unclear. The germline gives CDR1 SEHNR, CDR2 FQNEAQ (reference sequence). Trimming took off 8 bases at V and 1 base at J, with 8 bases between the two ends. This CDR3 contains 12 residues. The CDR3 coding sequence is TGTGCCAGCCGCCCACAGAACACTGAAGCTTTCTTT. Protein product: CASRPQNTEAFF.

This clone occurred a few times. This chain links TRBV14 with TRBJ2-2; 12 bases map to TRBD2. The CDR3 is 17 amino acids. The junction had 7 bases not matched to a gene; V was cut back by 1 base and J by 7 bases. Germline lookup yields CDR1 SGHDN and CDR2 FVKESK. The DNA of the CDR3 is TGTGCCAGCAGCCAAGTTGGACTAGCGGGACAGGTCGGGGAGCTGTTTTTT. This gives the protein CASSQVGLAGQVGELFF.

The CDR3 sequence is CSPTPRGQGFYEQYF. The CDR3 region has the DNA TGCAGCCCCACCCCCCGGGGACAGGGATTTTACGAGCAGTACTTC. The chain joins TRBV29-1 to TRBJ2-7; 9 positions agree with TRBD1. Unmatched junction bases numbered 15, after V lost 8 bases and J lost 4 bases. The CDR3 spans 15 residues. Germline assignment: CDR1 SQVTM and CDR2 ANQGSEA.

This rearrangement joins TRBV2 to TRBJ1-2; D might be TRBD1 (5 bases). Trimming removed 4 bases from V and 4 bases from J, with 10 bases in between. The CDR3 is made up of 13 amino acids. CDR1 and CDR2 (germline): SNHLY, FYNNEI. This chain's CDR3 is CASSGGLGYGYTF. Here the CDR3 DNA reads TGTGCCAGCAGTGGGGGCTTGGGCTATGGCTACACCTTC.

V gene TRBV23-1 combines with J gene TRBJ2-7; D uncertain. TRBV23-1 is an ORF, and what it does is uncertain. V lost 2 bases, J lost 7 bases, and 15 bases lay in between. This CDR3 spans 14 amino acids. In DNA, the CDR3 is TGCGCCAGCAGTCAAAGAGTTGCGATTCGGGAGCAGTACTTC. It translates to CASSQRVAIREQYF.

Concerning this clone: This CDR3 is also generated by other DNA sequences in the sample. The chain has TRBV20-1 and TRBJ1-1; D gene ambiguous. V gave up 3 bases and J gave up 1 base, with 3 bases separating them. The CDR3 consists of 11 residues. Germline V CDR1 and CDR2: DFQATT, SNEGSKA (reference sequence). In nucleotides, the CDR3 is TGCAGTGCTAGGAGGAACACTGAAGCTTTCTTT. Translating gives CSARRNTEAFF.

The chain employs TRBV9 and TRBJ1-2; TRBD1 matches at 7 bases. CDR3 size: 12 residues. V lost 5 bases to trimming and J lost 5 bases; unmatched junction nucleotides: 3. Per the germline V gene, CDR1 is SGDLS and CDR2 is YYNGEE. CDR3 bases: TGTGCCAGCAGAAAGGGACAGTATGGCTACACCTTC. Translated, it gives CASRKGQYGYTF.

The CDR3 loop is CASSLIPGASNEQFF. CDR3 DNA sequence: TGTGCCAGCAGCTTAATCCCGGGAGCATCCAATGAGCAGTTCTTC. The chain links TRBV7-3 to TRBJ2-1, with a weak D call TRBD2 (6 bases). This CDR3 is built from 15 residues. The V and J ends lost 1 base and 6 bases respectively, with 13 bases between them. In germline, CDR1 is SGHTA, CDR2 FQGTGA.

This clone showed up just once. The same CDR3 can be traced to other DNA sequences in this sample. The V call is TRBV3-1 (or the pseudogene TRBV3-2), the J call TRBJ2-7, with D uncertain. This CDR3 spans 14 amino acids. Between the trimmed V and J ends, which lost 1 base and 2 bases, there was a span of 9 bases. Germline CDR1 and CDR2: LGHDT and YNNKEL (reference sequence). CDR3 amino acids: CASSQGLLAYEQYF. The CDR3 bases are TGTGCCAGCAGCCAAGGGCTCTTGGCCTACGAGCAGTACTTC.